This T cell receptor beta chain is drawn from a study of T-cell reconstitution after alpha-beta-depleted transplantation in children. This clonotype was counted a few times. A library of TCRbeta sequences, prepared with unique molecular identifiers, was generated. TCRdb re-called the PCR reads with MiXCR, one entry per CDR3 protein. The sample carries 440,000 or so distinct CDR3 sequences, approximately 11% recorded once. The length of the CDR3 is 14 residues. V lost 0 bases to trimming and J lost 3 bases, with 9 bases between them. Germline V CDR1 and CDR2: SGHRS, YFSETQ. This chain uses TRBV5-1 with TRBJ2-5; D not certain. Sequences were derived from PBMCs from the stem cell graft donor, sampled from the stem cell graft. This receptor was taken from a human donor who donated a stem cell graft to a child with acute myeloid leukemia. For the CDR3, the DNA is TGCGCCAGCAGCTTGGGGCAGTCGAAAGAGACCCAGTACTTC. It codes for CASSLGQSKETQYF.